One T cell receptor (beta chain) is described in this entry. This clonotype occurred many times. It has no known antigen specificity. No base-level quality is on record; no much larger clone is a single base apart. The time point label for this specimen denotes: newly diagnosed GD, antithyroid drugs for less than 3 months. For both TCR sequencing and RNA sequencing, RNA was extracted from PBMCs using TRIzol. The diagnosis of Graves' disease followed American Thyroid Association guidelines. Patients were recruited from an endocrinology department in Xi'an, China. From each patient, about 9 milliliters of peripheral blood was collected into an EDTA anticoagulant tube. PBMCs were isolated by Ficoll Paque Plus density gradient separation without further T cell sorting. An Agilent 2100 Bioanalyzer and agarose gel were used to assess RNA quality, and a NanoDrop 2000 was used to measure RNA concentration.

The library was obtained by multiplex PCR. The run used an Illumina HiSeq 4000. To build TCR beta libraries, CDR3 regions were amplified by Arm-PCR using iRepertoire HTBI primers. PCR products were gel purified before sequencing. In the source study's methods: Gene usage analysis of CDR3 amino acid clonotypes used the 62 TRBV and around 14 TRBJ segments found across samples. COPE and FqMerger were used to merge filtered high-quality paired reads into contigs. BLAST was used to align contigs to IMGT TRBV, TRBD and TRBJ reference genes, with CDR3 defined following IMGT. Clonotypes above 0.1% frequency were classified as highly expanded clones. Repertoire diversity was measured by Shannon entropy, and V-J evenness by the Gini coefficient. A clonotype found in more than one individual was treated as public. Through fastp at Q25 and MiXCR, TCRdb rebuilt clones from the public reads, retaining in-frame beta chains. Each CDR3 protein gets just one entry, which takes the most common genes and DNA from the rows behind it. The V and J calls, along with clone size, are taken from TCRdb and not from the paper's own processing. The table for this sample lists some 250,000 distinct CDR3 sequences; approximately 18% of them were counted only once. Together, the top ten hold 14% of the sample.

The CDR3 covers 16 residues, taking in both the cysteine and the phenylalanine. This entry keeps only the CDR3 DNA: 48 bases, framed from base 1. The germline V gene encodes CDR1 LGHDT and CDR2 YNNKEL (reference sequence). V lost 3 bases and J lost 1 base; the stretch between them is 16 bases long. The sample is drawn from a study of regulatory T cells in long-lasting Graves disease (dated by TCRdb to about 2021). Regarding the study in general: Patients with newly diagnosed Graves' disease had been on antithyroid drugs for under 3 months. Patients with persistent Graves' disease were compared with patients with newly diagnosed Graves' disease using TCR sequencing and RNA sequencing of peripheral blood. The study was registered as a clinical trial and conducted in China. TCR sequencing covered 13 persistent and around 20 newly diagnosed Graves' disease patients, approximately 33 samples in total. Here is what the overall study found, with its caveats: The authors acknowledged the small sample size as a limitation that may reduce accuracy. Sequencing and analysis were restricted to the TCR beta chain. TRBV28, TRBJ1-2 and TRBJ2-5 were preferentially used in persistent disease, while TRBV20-1 and TRBJ2-1 were favored in newly diagnosed disease. Compared with newly diagnosed patients, persistent Graves' disease patients had lower TCR Shannon entropy and fewer highly expanded clones, which suggests clonal expansion. Only peripheral blood was studied, because thyroid tissue, the primary lesion, was inaccessible. More public clonotypes were shared among persistent patients (2,741) than among newly diagnosed patients (approximately 1,000).

The same data also went into a second study, on T cells in Graves' hyperthyroidism and ophthalmopathy. The other study reports the following: Stable Graves' hyperthyroidism was defined as the absence of progression to ophthalmopathy over 18 months of follow-up. Hyperthyroidism patients were aged 18 to 65 years and newly diagnosed, with disease duration of less than 2 months. The study excluded patients with uncontrolled infections, other autoimmune diseases, pregnancy or lactation. Clinical symptoms, serum thyroxine and TRAb, thyroid ultrasound, and orbital computed tomography formed the basis for the diagnoses. A first-round RT-PCR of the TCR CDR3 used the HTBI primer set with the Qiagen OneStep RT-PCR kit. Blood samples also contained most of the expanded thyroid clonotypes (frequency above 0.001), which suggests that blood repertoires may reflect thyroid immune responses. Ophthalmopathy was separated from stable hyperthyroidism by a 13 V-J signature model, with around 90% sensitivity and 81% to 83% specificity obtained in cross-validation and 80%/75% obtained in testing. In validation, the model predicted progression to ophthalmopathy with approximately 70% sensitivity and over 72% specificity, a median of about six months before onset. TCR V-J signatures able to tell the groups apart were searched for in a discovery cohort of 90 to 100 patients, of whom around 42 had Graves' ophthalmopathy and around 58 had stable Graves' hyperthyroidism. Whether ophthalmopathy could be predicted prospectively was tested in an independent validation cohort made up of some 20 hyperthyroidism patients plus 17 patients who later progressed to ophthalmopathy. The 95 to 100 discovery patients were randomly divided into training and test sets at a 7:3 ratio. Thyroid tissue and blood T-cell repertoires from six Graves' hyperthyroidism patients were also compared in the study. After blood sampling, hyperthyroidism patients were treated with methimazole at a starting dose of 30 mg daily, and ophthalmopathy patients were treated with high-dose intravenous methylprednisolone. Libraries were constructed in a second round of multiplex PCR, after which size selection and purification were carried out. Paired-end sequencing of the libraries was performed with 100 bp reads on an Illumina HiSeq2000. SOAPnuke was used to process the raw data, with reads discarded if the reads contained adapters or uncalled bases, had a mean Phred below 15, or lacked an exact constant-primer or identifier match. COPE v1.2.5 was used to merge the high-quality paired reads, and each unique nucleotide sequence was defined as a clonotype. MiTCR v1.1 was used to align the clonotypes against IMGT TRBV, TRBD and TRBJ reference segments. The analysis was restricted to V-J combinations with a frequency above 0.0001, which together covered 99% to 99.2% of the repertoires. The TCS score was defined as the ratio of F50 (clonal expansion) to E x V (chaos), calculated using BLOSUM62-based TCRdist between CDR3 peptides within each V-J. Welch's t-statistics and random forest reduced several hundred V-J features to roughly 13, which were used in a naive Bayes classifier (R e1071). Sample size was not statistically predetermined, and blinding of investigators to group allocation was not performed. The paper describes TCR Vbeta CDR3 sequencing of roughly 130 peripheral blood samples, made up of 43 ophthalmopathy patients, some 80 hyperthyroidism patients and 17 progressor patients.

This clonotype was obtained from a young woman with Graves disease. Donor details come from another sample of the same person, matched by shared clones. This chain is built from TRBV3-1 and TRBJ2-7, with the D call perhaps TRBD1 or TRBD2, as 5 bases match in each case. The specimen comprised peripheral blood mononuclear cells (PBMCs), sampled at new diagnosis, from a patient treated with antithyroid drugs. The DNA sequence is as follows: TGTGCCAGCAGCCATCCCGGGGCCGCTAGGTCCTACGAGCAGTACTTC. Its amino acids are CASSHPGAARSYEQYF.